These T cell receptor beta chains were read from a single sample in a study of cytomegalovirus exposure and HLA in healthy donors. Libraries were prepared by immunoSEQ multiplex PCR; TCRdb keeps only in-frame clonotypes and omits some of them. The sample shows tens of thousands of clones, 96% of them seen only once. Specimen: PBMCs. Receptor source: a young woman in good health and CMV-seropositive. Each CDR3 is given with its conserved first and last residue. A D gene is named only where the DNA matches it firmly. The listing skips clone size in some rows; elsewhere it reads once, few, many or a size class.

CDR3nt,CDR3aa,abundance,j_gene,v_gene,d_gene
TGTGCCTGGAGTAAGGAGCAGAACACTGAAGCTTTCTTT,CAWSKEQNTEAFF,-,TRBJ1-1,TRBV30,-
TGTGCCACCAGCAGAGGGTTAGAATTTAACAATGAGCAGTTCTTC,CATSRGLEFNNEQFF,once,TRBJ2-1,TRBV15,-
TGTGCCTGGAGTGCGACCCCCACTAGTTCCAGCACAGATACGCAGTATTTT,CAWSATPTSSSTDTQYF,-,TRBJ2-3,TRBV30,-
TGCGCCAGCAGCTCTACAGGGGTACCCAAAGAGACCCAGTACTTC,CASSSTGVPKETQYF,-,TRBJ2-5,TRBV5-1,TRBD1
TGTGCCAGCAGTTCGGGACAGTCCCTCTACGAGCAGTACTTC,CASSSGQSLYEQYF,-,TRBJ2-7,TRBV28,TRBD1
TGTGCCAGCAGTGAAGCAGGGGGCGGAAACGAGCAGTACTTC,CASSEAGGGNEQYF,-,TRBJ2-7,TRBV25-1,TRBD1
TGCAGCGTTGCGGGGAATCCGGCCAAAAACATTCAGTACTTC,CSVAGNPAKNIQYF,-,TRBJ2-4,TRBV29-1,-
TGCGCCAGCAGCCAAGACTGGGCAGCAGGGAACTACGAGCAGTACTTC,CASSQDWAAGNYEQYF,-,TRBJ2-7,TRBV4-1,-
TGTGCCAGCAGCTATATAGGAGGAGAGACCCAGTACTTC,CASSYIGGETQYF,-,TRBJ2-5,TRBV9,-
TGCGCCAGCAGCCAACTAACAGGGATGAACACTGAAGCTTTCTTT,CASSQLTGMNTEAFF,-,TRBJ1-1,TRBV4-1,-
TGCGCCAGCAGCTTGCTGGGACAGGGGACAGATACGCAGTATTTT,CASSLLGQGTDTQYF,-,TRBJ2-3,TRBV5-1,TRBD1
TGTGCCAGCAGTGGGGGCCTTGCGCGGCTAGAGACCCAGTACTTC,CASSGGLARLETQYF,-,TRBJ2-5,TRBV6-1,-
TGTGCCAGCACCAGGACAAAGAACACCGGGGAGCTGTTTTTT,CASTRTKNTGELFF,-,TRBJ2-2,TRBV6-5,-
TGTGCCAGCAGCCTGACTAGCGGGAGAACCGGGGAGCTGTTTTTT,CASSLTSGRTGELFF,-,TRBJ2-2,TRBV11-2,TRBD2
TGTGCCAGCAGCTGGACCCCCGGGACAGGGGGCTATACCTACAATGAGCAGTTCTTC,CASSWTPGTGGYTYNEQFF,-,TRBJ2-1,TRBV5-6,TRBD1
TGTGCCAGCAGTGAAACAGGGTGGAGCGATAATCAGCCCCAGCATTTT,CASSETGWSDNQPQHF,once,TRBJ1-5,TRBV6-1,-
TGTGCCAGCAGCCACCTCAGCACTGAAGCTTTCTTT,CASSHLSTEAFF,-,TRBJ1-1,TRBV5-4,-
TGTGCCAGCAGGAGGGGGAAGCTTAGCGGGAGGGGATACGAGCAGTACTTC,CASRRGKLSGRGYEQYF,-,TRBJ2-7,TRBV2,TRBD2
TGTGCCAGCAGCCTCCGGGACTTCACAGATACGCAGTATTTT,CASSLRDFTDTQYF,once,TRBJ2-3,TRBV9,-
TGTGCCAGCTCCCTGGGACTAGCGGGGGATACGCAGTATTTT,CASSLGLAGDTQYF,-,TRBJ2-3,TRBV18,TRBD2
TGTGCCAGCAGCCAAGAGCCTAGCGGGCCTTCCTACGAGCAGTACTTC,CASSQEPSGPSYEQYF,-,TRBJ2-7,TRBV4-2,TRBD2
TGTGCCAGCAGCTTCTCAGGGGTCGGGGAGCTGTTTTTT,CASSFSGVGELFF,once,TRBJ2-2,TRBV5-4,-
TGTGCCAGCAGCGCCGGGACTCCATATGGCTACACCTTC,CASSAGTPYGYTF,-,TRBJ1-2,TRBV11-3,-
TGTGCCAGCAGAAGGACAGGGAACACCGGGGAGCTGTTTTTT,CASRRTGNTGELFF,-,TRBJ2-2,TRBV6-5,TRBD1
TGCGCCAGCAGCCAAGATCGGAGGGGGCCAGGGACAGATACGCAGTATTTT,CASSQDRRGPGTDTQYF,-,TRBJ2-3,TRBV4-3,-
TGTGCCAGCAGTGACAGGGGCCATAACTATGGCTACACCTTC,CASSDRGHNYGYTF,once,TRBJ1-2,TRBV2,-
TGTGCCTGGACAGGGGGGTACACCGGGGAGCTGTTTTTT,CAWTGGYTGELFF,-,TRBJ2-2,TRBV30,-
TGCGCCAGCAGCCTAGCGGGAGGGCCGACAGATACGCAGTATTTT,CASSLAGGPTDTQYF,-,TRBJ2-3,TRBV4-3,TRBD2
TGTGCCAGCAGCTTAGGGACAGGTCCCTACGAGCAGTACTTC,CASSLGTGPYEQYF,-,TRBJ2-7,TRBV7-8,TRBD1
TGTGCCAGCAGTCACAGGGGACCCTACAATGAGCAGTTCTTC,CASSHRGPYNEQFF,-,TRBJ2-1,TRBV28,TRBD1
TGTGCCAGTACTCACCTTGGGACAGTAAACTATGGCTACACCTTC,CASTHLGTVNYGYTF,-,TRBJ1-2,TRBV19,TRBD1
TGCACCAGCAGCCACGTTTCTGGACTAGCGTGGGGGGGGGCCAAAAACATTCAGTACTTC,CTSSHVSGLAWGGAKNIQYF,once,TRBJ2-4,TRBV1,-
TGTGCCAGCAGCCCCTGGGCCCCGGAGGGCGAGCAGTTCTTC,CASSPWAPEGEQFF,-,TRBJ2-1,TRBV27,-
TGCGCCAGCAGCCAGCAGGGAAGGTCCAATGAAAAACTGTTTTTT,CASSQQGRSNEKLFF,once,TRBJ1-4,TRBV5-1,-